These T cell receptor beta chains were read from a single sample in a study of T cell clones after liver transplantation. Libraries were prepared by immunoSEQ multiplex PCR; TCRdb keeps only in-frame clonotypes and omits some of them. This sample yields more than 10,000 clones, of which 74% are seen a single time; approximately 33% belongs to the top ten. The sequences come from CD8+ T cells from blood, collected at the 22-month timepoint. These TCRs come from a human patient who received a liver transplant. Part of the T cell pool may stem from the graft donor. Each CDR3 is given without its conserved first and last residue.

v_call	j_call	cdr3_aa
TRBV13	TRBJ2-1	ASSLGRSGNEQF
TRBV27	TRBJ2-7	ASTLGDRGNLYEQY
TRBV11-2	TRBJ1-2	ASSKPFDGYT
TRBV6-6	TRBJ1-1	ASSYTRLNTEAF
TRBV7-6	TRBJ2-2	ASSPHGTQGIGELF
TRBV28	TRBJ1-2	ASRKTGAYYGYT
TRBV11-1	TRBJ2-1	ASSPRTSGYNEQF
TRBV6-1	TRBJ2-7	ASTRQGGNEQY
TRBV7-9	TRBJ2-1	ASSFLAVSNNEQF
TRBV27	TRBJ2-7	ASSGGTSGRSYEQY
TRBV27	TRBJ1-1	ASSPDEDRGYEHTEAF
TRBV18	TRBJ2-1	ASSPQQDGTGEQF
TRBV4-3	TRBJ1-1	ASSQVGANTEAF
TRBV6-5	TRBJ2-3	ASSYAGTDTQY
TRBV5-6	TRBJ1-6	ASSPVGGGPPLH
TRBV9	TRBJ2-2	ASSVNPTKRVNTGELF
TRBV6-5	TRBJ2-7	ASSYSGFGGQY
TRBV7-3	TRBJ2-2	ASSRGQGVFGELF
TRBV29-1	TRBJ2-5	SVEDRGFRGRETQY
TRBV19	TRBJ2-2	ASTQVGGAFLVAGYTGELF
TRBV5-1	TRBJ1-1	ASSLAEGGTEAF
TRBV11-1	TRBJ1-1	ASTPSTGGEAF